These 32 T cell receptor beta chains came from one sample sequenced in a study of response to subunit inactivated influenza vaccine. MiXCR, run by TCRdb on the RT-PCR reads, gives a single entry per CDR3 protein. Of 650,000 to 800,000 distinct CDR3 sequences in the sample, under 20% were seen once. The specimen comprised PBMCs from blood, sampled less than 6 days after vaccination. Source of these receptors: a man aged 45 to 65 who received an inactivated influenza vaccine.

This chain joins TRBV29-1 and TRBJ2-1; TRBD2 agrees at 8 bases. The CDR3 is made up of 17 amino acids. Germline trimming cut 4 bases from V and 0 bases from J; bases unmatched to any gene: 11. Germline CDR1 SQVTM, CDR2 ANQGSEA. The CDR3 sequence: CSVALLSSGVSYNEQFF. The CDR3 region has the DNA TGCAGCGTTGCATTGTTGAGTAGCGGGGTCTCCTACAATGAGCAGTTCTTC.

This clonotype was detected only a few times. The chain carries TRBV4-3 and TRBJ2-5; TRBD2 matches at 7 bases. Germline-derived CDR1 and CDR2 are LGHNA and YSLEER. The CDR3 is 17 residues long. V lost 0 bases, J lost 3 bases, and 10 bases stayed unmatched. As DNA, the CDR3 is TGCGCCAGCAGCCAAGATTTCCGATCGAGCGGGAAAGAGACCCAGTACTTC. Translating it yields CASSQDFRSSGKETQYF.

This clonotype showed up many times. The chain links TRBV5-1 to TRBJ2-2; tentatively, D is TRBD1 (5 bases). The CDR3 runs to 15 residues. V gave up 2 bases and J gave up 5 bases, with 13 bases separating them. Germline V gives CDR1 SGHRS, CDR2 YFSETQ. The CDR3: CASSFGGHETGELFF. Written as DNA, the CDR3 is TGCGCCAGCAGCTTTGGCGGACATGAGACCGGGGAGCTGTTTTTT.

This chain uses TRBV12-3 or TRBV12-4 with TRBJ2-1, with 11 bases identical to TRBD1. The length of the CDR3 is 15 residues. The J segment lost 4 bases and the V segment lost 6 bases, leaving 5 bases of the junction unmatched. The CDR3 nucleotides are TGTGCCAGCAGAACGGGACAGGGGGATTACAATGAGCAGTTCTTC. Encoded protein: CASRTGQGDYNEQFF.

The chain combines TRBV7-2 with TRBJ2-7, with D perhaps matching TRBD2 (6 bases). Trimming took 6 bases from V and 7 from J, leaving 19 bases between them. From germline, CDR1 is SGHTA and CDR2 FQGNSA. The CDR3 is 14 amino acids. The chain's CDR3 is CASRRMGTAGEQYF. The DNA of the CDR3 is TGTGCCAGCAGACGTATGGGGACCGCGGGGGAGCAGTACTTC.

The chain's CDR3 is CASSLTWAGTQETQYF. Here the CDR3 DNA reads TGTGCCAGCAGCTTAACGTGGGCGGGGACCCAAGAGACCCAGTACTTC. The V and J genes are TRBV7-2 and TRBJ2-5; a possible D gene is TRBD2 (6 bases). Germline CDR1 SGHTA, CDR2 FQGNSA. The CDR3 has 16 residues. V lost 2 bases and J 1 base, leaving 14 bases between the germline ends. Full variable domain (remainder filled in from reference TRBV7-2 and TRBJ2-5): GAGVSQSPSNKVTEKGKDVELRCDPISGHTALYWYRQSLGQGLEFLIYFQGNSAPDKSGLPSDRFSAERTGGSVSTLTIQRTQQEDSAVYLCASSLTWAGTQETQYFGPGTRLLVL.

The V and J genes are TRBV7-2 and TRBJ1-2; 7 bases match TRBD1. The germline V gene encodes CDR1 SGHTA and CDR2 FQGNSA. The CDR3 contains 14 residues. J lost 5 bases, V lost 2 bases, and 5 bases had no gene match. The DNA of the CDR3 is TGTGCCAGCAGCTTAAACAGGGGCAGTTATGGCTACACCTTC. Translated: CASSLNRGSYGYTF.

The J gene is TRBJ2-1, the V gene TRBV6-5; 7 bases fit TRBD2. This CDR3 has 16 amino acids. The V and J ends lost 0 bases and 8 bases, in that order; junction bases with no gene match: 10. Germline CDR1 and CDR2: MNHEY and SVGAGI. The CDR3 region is CASSYSRTGGDYEQFF. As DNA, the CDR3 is TGTGCCAGCAGTTACTCCCGGACGGGGGGAGATTATGAGCAGTTCTTC.

Here the CDR3 reads CASSGEEGPEKLFF. CDR3 in DNA: TGTGCCAGCAGCGGTGAGGAGGGACCTGAAAAACTGTTTTTT. The chain recombines TRBV5-4 with TRBJ1-4, with D maybe TRBD1 (5 bases). Trimming removed 4 bases from V and 7 bases from J, with 14 bases in between. Germline V gives CDR1 SGHNT, CDR2 YYREEE (reference sequence). CDR3 size: 14 residues.

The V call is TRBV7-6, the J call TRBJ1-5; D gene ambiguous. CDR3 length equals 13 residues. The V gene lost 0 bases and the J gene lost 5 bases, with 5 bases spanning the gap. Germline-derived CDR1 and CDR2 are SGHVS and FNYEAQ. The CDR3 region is CASSLAKDQPQHF. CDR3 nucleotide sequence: TGTGCCAGCAGCTTAGCGAAGGATCAGCCCCAGCATTTT.

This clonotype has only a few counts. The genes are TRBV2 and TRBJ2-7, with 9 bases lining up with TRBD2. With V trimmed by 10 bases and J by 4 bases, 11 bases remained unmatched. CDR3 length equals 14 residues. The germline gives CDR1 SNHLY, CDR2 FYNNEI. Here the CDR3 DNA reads TGTGCCAACGAGCGGCTAGCGGGATTTTACGAGCAGTACTTC. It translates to CANERLAGFYEQYF.

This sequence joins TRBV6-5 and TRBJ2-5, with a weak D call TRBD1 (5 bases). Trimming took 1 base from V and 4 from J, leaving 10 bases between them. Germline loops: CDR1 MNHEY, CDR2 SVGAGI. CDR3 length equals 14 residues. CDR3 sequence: CASSYFPGRETQYF. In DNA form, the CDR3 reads TGTGCCAGCAGTTACTTCCCAGGGCGAGAGACCCAGTACTTC.

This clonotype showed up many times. This chain's CDR3 is CAISEEGPNYGYTF. The CDR3 bases are TGTGCCATCAGTGAGGAGGGCCCTAACTATGGCTACACCTTC. The J gene is TRBJ1-2, the V gene TRBV10-3, with unresolved D. Germline CDR1 ENHRY, CDR2 SYGVKD. This CDR3 spans 14 amino acids. The germline V and J ends were trimmed by 2 bases and 0 bases, with 7 bases remaining between them.

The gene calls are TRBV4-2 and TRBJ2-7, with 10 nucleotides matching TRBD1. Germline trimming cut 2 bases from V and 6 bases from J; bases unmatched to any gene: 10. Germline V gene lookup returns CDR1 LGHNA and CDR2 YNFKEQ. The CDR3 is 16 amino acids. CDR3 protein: CASSQPPGQGFVEQYF. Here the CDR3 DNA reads TGTGCCAGCAGCCAACCCCCGGGACAGGGGTTTGTCGAGCAGTACTTC.

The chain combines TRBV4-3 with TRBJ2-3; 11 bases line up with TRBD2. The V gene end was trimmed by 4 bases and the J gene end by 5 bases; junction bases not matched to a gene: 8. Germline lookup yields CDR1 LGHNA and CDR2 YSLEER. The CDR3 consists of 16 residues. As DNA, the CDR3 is TGCGCCAGCAGCCCTTTGACTAGCGGGGCTTTAGATACGCAGTATTTT. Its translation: CASSPLTSGALDTQYF.

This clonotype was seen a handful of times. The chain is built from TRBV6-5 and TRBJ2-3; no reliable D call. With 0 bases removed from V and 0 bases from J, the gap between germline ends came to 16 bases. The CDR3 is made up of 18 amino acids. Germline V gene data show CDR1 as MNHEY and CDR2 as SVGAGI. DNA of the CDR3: TGTGCCAGCAGTTACTCTATGGGCAAAACTACTAGCACAGATACGCAGTATTTT. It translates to CASSYSMGKTTSTDTQYF.

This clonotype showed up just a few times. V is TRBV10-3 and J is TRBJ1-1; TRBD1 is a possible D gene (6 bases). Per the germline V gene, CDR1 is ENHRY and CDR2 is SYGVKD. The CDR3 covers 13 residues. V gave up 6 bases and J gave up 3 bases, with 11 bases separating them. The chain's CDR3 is CAISQGQDTEAFF. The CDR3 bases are TGTGCCATCAGCCAGGGGCAAGACACTGAAGCTTTCTTT.

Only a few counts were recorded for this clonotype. The CDR3 sequence is CASSRVGSGSTDTQYF. DNA for the CDR3: TGTGCCAGCAGTCGTGTGGGAAGCGGTAGCACAGATACGCAGTATTTT. The chain is built from TRBV28 and TRBJ2-3; D is possibly TRBD2 (5 bases). Germline lookup yields CDR1 MDHEN and CDR2 SYDVKM. The CDR3 is 16 amino acids. V was trimmed by 5 bases and J by 0 bases, leaving 15 bases between them.

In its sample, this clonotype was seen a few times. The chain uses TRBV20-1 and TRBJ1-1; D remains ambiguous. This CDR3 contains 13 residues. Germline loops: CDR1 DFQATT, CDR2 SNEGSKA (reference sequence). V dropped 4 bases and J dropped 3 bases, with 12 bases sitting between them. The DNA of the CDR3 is TGCAGTGCTACGGTAGGGAGCTACACTGAAGCTTTCTTT. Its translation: CSATVGSYTEAFF.

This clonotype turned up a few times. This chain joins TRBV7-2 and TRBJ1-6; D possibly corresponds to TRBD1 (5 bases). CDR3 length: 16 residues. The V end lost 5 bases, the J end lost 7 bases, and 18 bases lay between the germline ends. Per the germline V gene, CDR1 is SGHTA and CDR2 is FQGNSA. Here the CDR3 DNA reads TGTGCCAGCAGCCTGATACCGGGACGGACGAATTCACCCCTCCACTTT. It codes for CASSLIPGRTNSPLHF.

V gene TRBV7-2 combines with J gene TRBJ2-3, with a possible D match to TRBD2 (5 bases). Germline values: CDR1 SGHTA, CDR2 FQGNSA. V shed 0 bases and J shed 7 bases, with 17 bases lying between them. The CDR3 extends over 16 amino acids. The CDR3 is CASSLAVAGRRNTQYF. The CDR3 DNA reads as TGTGCCAGCAGCTTAGCGGTGGCGGGTAGGCGAAATACGCAGTATTTT.

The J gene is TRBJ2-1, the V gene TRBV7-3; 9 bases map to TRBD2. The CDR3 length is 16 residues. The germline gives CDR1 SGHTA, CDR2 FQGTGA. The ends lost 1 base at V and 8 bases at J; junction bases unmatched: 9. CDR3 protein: CASSLNLAGTWDEQFF. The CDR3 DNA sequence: TGTGCCAGCAGCTTAAATCTAGCGGGAACTTGGGATGAGCAGTTCTTC.

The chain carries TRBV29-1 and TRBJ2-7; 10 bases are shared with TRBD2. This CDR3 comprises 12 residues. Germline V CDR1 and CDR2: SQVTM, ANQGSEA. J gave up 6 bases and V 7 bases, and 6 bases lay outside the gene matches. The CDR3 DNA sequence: TGCAGCGCCGGGCCTAGCGGGGGCGAGCAGTACTTC. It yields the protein CSAGPSGGEQYF.

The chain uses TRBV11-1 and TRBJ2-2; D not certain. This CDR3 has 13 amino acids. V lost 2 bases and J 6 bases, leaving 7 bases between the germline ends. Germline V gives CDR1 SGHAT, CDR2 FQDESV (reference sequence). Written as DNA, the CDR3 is TGTGCCAGCAGCTTAAGGAGTGCCGGGGAGCTGTTTTTT. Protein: CASSLRSAGELFF.

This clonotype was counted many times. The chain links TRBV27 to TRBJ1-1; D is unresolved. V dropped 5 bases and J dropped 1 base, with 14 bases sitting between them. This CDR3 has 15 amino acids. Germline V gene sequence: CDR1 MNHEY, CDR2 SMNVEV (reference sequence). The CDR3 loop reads CASSKRLAGNTEAFF. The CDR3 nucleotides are TGTGCCAGCAGTAAGCGTCTTGCGGGGAACACTGAAGCTTTCTTT.

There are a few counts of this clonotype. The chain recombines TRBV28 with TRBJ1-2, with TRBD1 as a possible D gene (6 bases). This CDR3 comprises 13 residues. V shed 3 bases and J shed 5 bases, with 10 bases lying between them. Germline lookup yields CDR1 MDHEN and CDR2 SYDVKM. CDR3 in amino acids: CASSFARGYGYTF. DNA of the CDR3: TGTGCCAGCAGTTTCGCGAGGGGGTATGGCTACACCTTC.

In DNA, the CDR3 is TGTGCCAGCGGCAGGGTAGGGGCTGGGGCCAACGTCCTGACTTTC. This translates into CASGRVGAGANVLTF. This rearrangement joins TRBV28 to TRBJ2-6; D is perhaps TRBD1 (5 bases). The CDR3 is made up of 15 amino acids. Germline CDR1 reads MDHEN; CDR2 reads SYDVKM. Trimming took 8 bases from V and 2 from J, leaving 13 bases between them. Full variable domain (remainder filled in from reference TRBV28 and TRBJ2-6): DVKVTQSSRYLVKRTGEKVFLECVQDMDHENMFWYRQDPGLGLRLIYFSYDVKMKEKGDIPEGYSVSREKKERFSLILESASTNQTSMYLCASGRVGAGANVLTFGAGSRLTVL.

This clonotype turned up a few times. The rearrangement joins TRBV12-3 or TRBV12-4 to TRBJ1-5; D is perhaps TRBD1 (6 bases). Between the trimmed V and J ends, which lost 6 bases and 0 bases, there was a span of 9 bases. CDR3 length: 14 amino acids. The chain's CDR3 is CASRWTDSNQPQHF. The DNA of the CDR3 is TGTGCCAGCAGATGGACAGATAGCAATCAGCCCCAGCATTTT.

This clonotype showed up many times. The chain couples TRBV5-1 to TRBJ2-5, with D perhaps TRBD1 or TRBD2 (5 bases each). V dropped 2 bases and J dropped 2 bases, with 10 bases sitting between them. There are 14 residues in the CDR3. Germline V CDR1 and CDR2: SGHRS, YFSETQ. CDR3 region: CASSLRGDQETQYF. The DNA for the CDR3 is TGCGCCAGCAGCTTACGGGGCGATCAAGAGACCCAGTACTTC.

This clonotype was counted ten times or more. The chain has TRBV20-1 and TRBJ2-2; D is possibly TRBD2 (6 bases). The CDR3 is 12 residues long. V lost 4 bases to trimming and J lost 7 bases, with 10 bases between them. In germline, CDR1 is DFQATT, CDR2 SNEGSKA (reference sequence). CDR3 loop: CSATQGGGELFF. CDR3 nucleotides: TGCAGTGCTACCCAGGGAGGCGGGGAGCTGTTTTTT.

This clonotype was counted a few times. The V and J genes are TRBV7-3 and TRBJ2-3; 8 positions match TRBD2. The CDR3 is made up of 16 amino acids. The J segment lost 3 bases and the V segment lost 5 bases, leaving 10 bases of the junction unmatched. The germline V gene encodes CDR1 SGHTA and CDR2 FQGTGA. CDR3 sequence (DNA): TGTGCCAGCAGCCTCAAAACGGGAGGGCCAACAGATACGCAGTATTTT. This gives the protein CASSLKTGGPTDTQYF. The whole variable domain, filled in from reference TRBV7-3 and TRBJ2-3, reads GAGVSQTPSNKVTEKGKYVELRCDPISGHTALYWYRQSLGQGPEFLIYFQGTGAADDSGLPNDRFFAVRPEGSVSTLKIQRTERGDSAVYLCASSLKTGGPTDTQYFGPGTRLTVL.

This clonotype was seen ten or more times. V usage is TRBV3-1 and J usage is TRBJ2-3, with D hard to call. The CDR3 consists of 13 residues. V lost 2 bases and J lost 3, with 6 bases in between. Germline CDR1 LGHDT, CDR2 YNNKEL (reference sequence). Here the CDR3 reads CASSQILTDTQYF. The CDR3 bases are TGTGCCAGCAGCCAAATCCTGACAGATACGCAGTATTTT.